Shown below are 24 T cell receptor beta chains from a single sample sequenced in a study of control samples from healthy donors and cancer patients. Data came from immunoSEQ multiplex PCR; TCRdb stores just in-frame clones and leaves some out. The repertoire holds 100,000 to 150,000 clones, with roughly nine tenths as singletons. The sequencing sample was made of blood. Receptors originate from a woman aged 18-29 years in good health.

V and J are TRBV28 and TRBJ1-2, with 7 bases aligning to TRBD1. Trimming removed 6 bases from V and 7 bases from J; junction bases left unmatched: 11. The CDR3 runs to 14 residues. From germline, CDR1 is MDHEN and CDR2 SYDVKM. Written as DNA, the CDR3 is TGTGCCAGCAGGCCCGGACAGGTCCGTTTTGGCTACACCTTC. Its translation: CASRPGQVRFGYTF.

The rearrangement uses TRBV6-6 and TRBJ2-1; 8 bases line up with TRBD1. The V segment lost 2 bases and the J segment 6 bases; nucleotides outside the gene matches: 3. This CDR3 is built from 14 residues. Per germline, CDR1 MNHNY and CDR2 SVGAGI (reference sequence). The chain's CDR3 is CASSYDRGGNEQFF. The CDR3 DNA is TGTGCCAGCAGTTACGACAGGGGAGGCAATGAGCAGTTCTTC.

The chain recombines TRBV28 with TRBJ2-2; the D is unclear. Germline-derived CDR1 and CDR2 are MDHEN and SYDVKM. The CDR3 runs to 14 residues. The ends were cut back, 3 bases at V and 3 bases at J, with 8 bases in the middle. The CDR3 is CASSLHSDTGELFF. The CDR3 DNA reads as TGTGCCAGCAGTTTGCACAGCGACACCGGGGAGCTGTTTTTT.

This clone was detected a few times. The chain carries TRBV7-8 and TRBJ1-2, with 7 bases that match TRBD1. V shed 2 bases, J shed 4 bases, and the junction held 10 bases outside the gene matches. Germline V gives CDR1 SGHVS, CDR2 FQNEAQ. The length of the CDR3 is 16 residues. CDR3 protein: CASSLSRYGTVYGYTF. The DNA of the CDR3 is TGTGCCAGCAGCTTATCACGGTATGGGACAGTCTATGGCTACACCTTC.

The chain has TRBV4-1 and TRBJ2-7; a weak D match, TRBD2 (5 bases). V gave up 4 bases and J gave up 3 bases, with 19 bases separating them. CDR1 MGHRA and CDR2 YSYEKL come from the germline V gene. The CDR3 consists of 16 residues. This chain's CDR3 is CASSREMGNQNYEQYF. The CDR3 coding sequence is TGCGCCAGCAGCCGGGAGATGGGCAACCAAAACTACGAGCAGTACTTC.

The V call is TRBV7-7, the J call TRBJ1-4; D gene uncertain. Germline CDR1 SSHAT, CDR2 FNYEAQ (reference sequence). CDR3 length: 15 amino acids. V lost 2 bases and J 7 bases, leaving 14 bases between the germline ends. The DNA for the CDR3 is TGTGCCAGCAGCTTATCTGCAGGACTGGCTGAAAAACTGTTTTTT. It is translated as CASSLSAGLAEKLFF.

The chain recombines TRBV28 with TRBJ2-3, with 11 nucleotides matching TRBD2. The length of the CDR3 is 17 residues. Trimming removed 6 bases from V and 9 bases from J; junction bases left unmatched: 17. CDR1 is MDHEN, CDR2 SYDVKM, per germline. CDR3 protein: CASSPAAVAGGPRTQYF. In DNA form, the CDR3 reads TGTGCCAGCAGCCCCGCCGCCGTAGCGGGAGGGCCACGGACGCAGTATTTT.

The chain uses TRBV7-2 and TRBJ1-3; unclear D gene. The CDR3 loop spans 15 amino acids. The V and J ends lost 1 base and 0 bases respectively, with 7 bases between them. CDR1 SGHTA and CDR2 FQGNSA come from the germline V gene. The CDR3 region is CASSLGTLSGNTIYF. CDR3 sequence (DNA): TGTGCCAGCAGCTTAGGAACACTCTCTGGAAACACCATATATTTT.

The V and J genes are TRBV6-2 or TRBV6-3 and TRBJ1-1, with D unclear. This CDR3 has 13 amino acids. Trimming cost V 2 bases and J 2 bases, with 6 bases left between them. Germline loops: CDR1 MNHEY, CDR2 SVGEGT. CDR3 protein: CASSYDFNTEAFF. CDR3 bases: TGTGCCAGCAGTTACGACTTCAACACTGAAGCTTTCTTT.

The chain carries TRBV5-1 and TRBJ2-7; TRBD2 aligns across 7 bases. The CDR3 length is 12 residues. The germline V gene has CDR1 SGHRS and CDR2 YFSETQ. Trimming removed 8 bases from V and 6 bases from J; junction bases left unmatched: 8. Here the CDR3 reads CASQGGGPEQYF. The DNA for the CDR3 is TGCGCCAGTCAAGGCGGGGGTCCCGAGCAGTACTTC. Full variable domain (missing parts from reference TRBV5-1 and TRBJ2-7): KAGVTQTPRYLIKTRGQQVTLSCSPISGHRSVSWYQQTPGQGLQFLFEYFSETQRNKGNFPGRFSGRQFSNSRSEMNVSTLELGDSALYLCASQGGGPEQYFGPGTRLTVT.

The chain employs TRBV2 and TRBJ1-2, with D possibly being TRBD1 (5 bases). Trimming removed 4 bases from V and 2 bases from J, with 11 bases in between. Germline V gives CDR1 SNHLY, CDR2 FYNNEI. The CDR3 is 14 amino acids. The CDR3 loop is CASSVGARNYGYTF. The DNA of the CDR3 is TGTGCCAGCAGTGTTGGGGCCCGAAACTATGGCTACACCTTC.

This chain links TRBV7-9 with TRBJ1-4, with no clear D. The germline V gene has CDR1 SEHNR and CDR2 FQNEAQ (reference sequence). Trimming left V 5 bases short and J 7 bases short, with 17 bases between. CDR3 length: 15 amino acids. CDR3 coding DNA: TGTGCCAGCAGCCATTCAGGTGGATTAATTGAAAAACTGTTTTTT. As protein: CASSHSGGLIEKLFF.

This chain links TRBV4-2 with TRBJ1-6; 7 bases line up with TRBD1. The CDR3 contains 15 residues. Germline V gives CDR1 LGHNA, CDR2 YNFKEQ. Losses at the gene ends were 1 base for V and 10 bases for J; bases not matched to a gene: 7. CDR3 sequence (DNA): TGTGCCAGCAGCCAAGTTGACAGGGAACAATCACCCCTCCACTTT. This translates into CASSQVDREQSPLHF.

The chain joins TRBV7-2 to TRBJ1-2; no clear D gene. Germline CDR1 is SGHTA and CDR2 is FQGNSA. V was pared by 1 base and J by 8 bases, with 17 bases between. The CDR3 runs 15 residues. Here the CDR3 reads CASSLGQLEPGGYTF. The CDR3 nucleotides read TGTGCCAGCAGCTTAGGACAATTGGAGCCTGGGGGCTACACCTTC.

This CDR3 is CASSMAASGEYEQYF. In nucleotides, the CDR3 is TGTGCCAGTAGTATGGCGGCTAGCGGGGAGTACGAGCAGTACTTC. The chain carries TRBV19 and TRBJ2-7; TRBD2 agrees at 9 bases. The CDR3 consists of 15 residues. The J segment lost 4 bases and the V segment lost 3 bases, leaving 7 bases of the junction unmatched. Germline V lookup: CDR1 LNHDA, CDR2 SQIVND (reference sequence).

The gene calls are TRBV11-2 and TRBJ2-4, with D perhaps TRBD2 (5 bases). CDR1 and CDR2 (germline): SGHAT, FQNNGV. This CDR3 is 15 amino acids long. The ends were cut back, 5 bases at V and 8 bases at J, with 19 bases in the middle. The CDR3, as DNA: TGTGCCAGCAGCCCGAGCGGTAGGTTCTACGACATTCAGTACTTC. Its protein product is CASSPSGRFYDIQYF.

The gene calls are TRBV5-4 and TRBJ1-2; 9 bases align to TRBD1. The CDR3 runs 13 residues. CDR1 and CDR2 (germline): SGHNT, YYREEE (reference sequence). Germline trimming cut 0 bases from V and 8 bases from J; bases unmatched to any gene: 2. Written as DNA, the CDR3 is TGTGCCAGCAGCTTGGAAACAGGGGGCGGCTACACCTTC. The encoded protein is CASSLETGGGYTF.

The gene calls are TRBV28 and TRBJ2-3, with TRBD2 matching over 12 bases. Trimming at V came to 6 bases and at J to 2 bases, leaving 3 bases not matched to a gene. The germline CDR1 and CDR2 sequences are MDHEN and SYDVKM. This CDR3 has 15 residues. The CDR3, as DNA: TGTGCCAGCAGCTCTAGCGGGAGGGCCACAGATACGCAGTATTTT. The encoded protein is CASSSSGRATDTQYF.

The CDR3 here is CASRKARSPNEKLFF. The CDR3 region has the DNA TGTGCCAGTAGGAAAGCCAGGTCTCCTAATGAAAAACTGTTTTTT. The J gene is TRBJ1-4, the V gene TRBV19; D call uncertain. Deletions cut 6 bases from V and 3 bases from J, with 14 bases between. The CDR3 covers 15 residues. CDR1 is LNHDA, CDR2 SQIVND, per germline (reference sequence).

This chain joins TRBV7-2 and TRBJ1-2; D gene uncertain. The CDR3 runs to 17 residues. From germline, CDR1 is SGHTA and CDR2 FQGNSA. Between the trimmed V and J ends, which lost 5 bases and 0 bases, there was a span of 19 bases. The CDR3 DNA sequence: TGTGCCAGCAGCCCCGTCGCAGCCCCTCTGGCTAACTATGGCTACACCTTC. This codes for CASSPVAAPLANYGYTF.

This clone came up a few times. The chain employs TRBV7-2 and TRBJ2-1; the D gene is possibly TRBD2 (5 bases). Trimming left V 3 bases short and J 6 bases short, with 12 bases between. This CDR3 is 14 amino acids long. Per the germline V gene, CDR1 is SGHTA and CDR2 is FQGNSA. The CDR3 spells CASSFPTGSNEQFF. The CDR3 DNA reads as TGTGCCAGCAGCTTCCCGACGGGGAGCAATGAGCAGTTCTTC.

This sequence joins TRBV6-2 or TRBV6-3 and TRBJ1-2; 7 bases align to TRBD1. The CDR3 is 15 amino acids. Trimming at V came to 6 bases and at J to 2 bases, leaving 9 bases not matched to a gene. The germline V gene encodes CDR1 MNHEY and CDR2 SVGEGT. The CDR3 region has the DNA TGTGCCAGCAGCCGGCGTGGGACAGCAAACTATGGCTACACCTTC. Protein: CASSRRGTANYGYTF.

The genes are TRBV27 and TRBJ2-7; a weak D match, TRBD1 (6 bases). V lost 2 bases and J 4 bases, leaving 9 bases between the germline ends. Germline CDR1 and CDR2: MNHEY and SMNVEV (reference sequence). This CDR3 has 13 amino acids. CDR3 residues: CASSLEGEYEQYF. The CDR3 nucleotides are TGTGCCAGCAGTTTAGAGGGGGAGTACGAGCAGTACTTC.

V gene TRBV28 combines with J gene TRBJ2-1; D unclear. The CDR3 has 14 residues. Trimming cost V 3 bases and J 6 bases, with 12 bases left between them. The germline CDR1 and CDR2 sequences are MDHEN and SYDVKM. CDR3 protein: CASSFELLTNEQFF. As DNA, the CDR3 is TGTGCCAGCAGTTTTGAACTGCTTACCAATGAGCAGTTCTTC.